One and the same sample provided the 20 T cell receptor beta chains below, sequenced in a study of blood T cells in healthy people across ages. Primed by a sample-barcoded 5' primer and a J-beta primer mix, a second PCR proceeded for 7 to 11 cycles. A single record per CDR3 protein comes from TCRdb applying MiXCR to the 5' RACE reads. The repertoire holds fewer than 1,000,000 distinct CDR3 sequences, with 46% as singletons. Input material: blood. These receptors were obtained from a man at least 80 years old in good health.

This clonotype occurred a few times. The gene calls are TRBV11-1 and TRBJ2-1; TRBD2 might be the D (5 bases). CDR3 size: 16 residues. Trimming stripped 1 base from V and 1 base from J, with 11 bases between. Germline V lookup: CDR1 SGHAT, CDR2 FQDESV (reference sequence). The CDR3 here is CASSLEGSGSYNEQFF. The DNA of the CDR3 is TGTGCCAGCAGCTTAGAGGGCAGCGGTTCCTACAATGAGCAGTTCTTC.

This clonotype was seen more than once but under ten times. V is TRBV20-1 and J is TRBJ2-1; 7 nucleotides line up with TRBD2. This CDR3 is built from 13 residues. V lost 3 bases and J lost 6; bases outside the gene matches: 5. CDR1 DFQATT and CDR2 SNEGSKA come from the germline V gene (reference sequence). The CDR3 spells CSARREKPNEQFF. As DNA, the CDR3 is TGCAGTGCTAGGCGGGAGAAGCCCAATGAGCAGTTCTTC.

The genes are TRBV28 and TRBJ2-7; 8 nucleotides align to TRBD1. J lost 2 bases, V lost 5 bases, and 5 bases had no gene match. This CDR3 is built from 14 residues. The germline CDR1 and CDR2 sequences are MDHEN and SYDVKM. CDR3 nucleotides: TGTGCCAGCAGTCACAGGACAGGGACCTACGAGCAGTACTTC. This sequence encodes CASSHRTGTYEQYF.

V is TRBV18 and J is TRBJ2-3; either TRBD1 or TRBD2 may supply D (6 bases each). CDR1 KGHSH and CDR2 LQKENI come from the germline V gene. The CDR3 loop spans 15 amino acids. V was cut by 3 bases and J by 3 bases, with 13 bases left in between. The CDR3 DNA follows: TGTGCCAGCTCACCTCGGAGGGGGAGAACAGATACGCAGTATTTT. Protein product: CASSPRRGRTDTQYF.

This clonotype turned up a few times. This rearrangement joins TRBV30 to TRBJ2-7; 11 bases line up with TRBD2. The CDR3 has 15 amino acids. Germline V CDR1 and CDR2: GTSNPN, SVGIG (reference sequence). V shed 2 bases and J 4 bases; nucleotides not matched to a gene: 7. This CDR3 reads CAWSPQSSGRYEQYF. In DNA form, the CDR3 reads TGTGCCTGGAGTCCTCAATCTAGCGGGAGGTACGAGCAGTACTTC.

The rearrangement uses TRBV27 and TRBJ2-5; 9 positions agree with TRBD2. Germline CDR1 is MNHEY and CDR2 is SMNVEV (reference sequence). Trimming at V came to 4 bases and at J to 11 bases, leaving 20 bases not matched to a gene. CDR3 length equals 17 residues. The CDR3 sequence: CASSSSRASGNRNEQYF. The CDR3 region has the DNA TGTGCCAGCAGTTCGTCCCGGGCTAGCGGGAATCGCAATGAGCAGTACTTC.

This clonotype was observed a single time. The rearrangement joins TRBV12-3 or TRBV12-4 to TRBJ1-2; 7 positions agree with TRBD1. V shed 7 bases and J 8 bases; nucleotides not matched to a gene: 13. This CDR3 region has 14 residues. CDR3 bases: TGTGCCAGCACCCCCATTGACAGGGAAGTGGGCTACACCTTC. Its translation is CASTPIDREVGYTF.

CDR3 coding DNA: TGTGCCAGCAGTTTAAGCGGAAGTTTTAGCTCCTACAATGAGCAGTTCTTC. The encoded protein is CASSLSGSFSSYNEQFF. The chain uses TRBV27 and TRBJ2-1; TRBD2 is a possible D gene (5 bases). This CDR3 spans 17 amino acids. The germline V gene encodes CDR1 MNHEY and CDR2 SMNVEV (reference sequence). The ends were cut back, 2 bases at V and 0 bases at J, with 14 bases in the middle.

The V call is TRBV27, the J call TRBJ2-3; 9 positions match TRBD1. Trimming removed 6 bases from V and 2 bases from J; junction bases left unmatched: 3. CDR1 is MNHEY and CDR2 is SMNVEV in the germline V gene (reference sequence). The length of the CDR3 is 14 residues. Here the CDR3 DNA reads TGTGCCAGCAGGAGACAGGGGGTCACAGATACGCAGTATTTT. Protein: CASRRQGVTDTQYF.

Details on this clonotype: One end of the junction varies from germline; a read error may be responsible. The genes are TRBV29-1 and TRBJ2-1; D gene unclear. The CDR3 length is 14 residues. In germline, CDR1 is SQVTM, CDR2 ANQGSEA. CDR3 sequence: CSAITLGRYNELFF. CDR3 in DNA: TGCAGCGCAATTACTTTAGGGCGCTACAATGAGCTGTTCTTC.

The chain is built from TRBV10-3 and TRBJ2-7; 13 nucleotides line up with TRBD2. CDR1 ENHRY and CDR2 SYGVKD come from the germline V gene. V trimming: 3 bases; J trimming: 2 bases; junction bases outside the gene matches: 1. The CDR3 totals 15 residues. The CDR3 loop reads CAISDGLAGAYEQYF. CDR3 nucleotides: TGTGCCATCAGTGACGGACTAGCGGGAGCCTACGAGCAGTACTTC.

As concerns this clonotype: A much larger clone lies one base from this, so it may be a read error. The chain couples TRBV7-2 to TRBJ2-7, with D unresolved. The CDR3 is made up of 14 amino acids. Looked up from germline, CDR1 is SGHTA and CDR2 is FQGNSA. This chain's CDR3 is CANSLELDSYEQYF. CDR3 coding DNA: TGTGCCAACAGCTTAGAACTGGACTCCTACGAGCAGTACTTC.

V gene TRBV27 combines with J gene TRBJ2-5; a possible D gene is TRBD1 (5 bases). Trimming removed 6 bases at V and 1 base at J, with 9 bases between. The CDR3 loop spans 13 amino acids. Germline V gene data show CDR1 as MNHEY and CDR2 as SMNVEV (reference sequence). Here the CDR3 DNA reads TGTGCCAGCAGATTTAGGGGCCAAGAGACCCAGTACTTC. Its translation is CASRFRGQETQYF.

This clonotype occurred many times. V usage is TRBV20-1 and J usage is TRBJ1-1; D not certain. CDR1 and CDR2 from the germline V gene are DFQATT and SNEGSKA (reference sequence). The V end lost 0 bases, the J end lost 3 bases, and 5 bases lay between the germline ends. This CDR3 spans 12 amino acids. The CDR3 nucleotides are TGCAGTGCTAGAGAAGCGGACACTGAAGCTTTCTTT. This gives the protein CSAREADTEAFF.

This clonotype was seen repeatedly, ten times or more. The V call is TRBV9, the J call TRBJ2-1; D is ambiguous. V lost 0 bases and J lost 5, with 15 bases in between. Per germline, CDR1 SGDLS and CDR2 YYNGEE. The CDR3 runs to 16 residues. The CDR3 loop is CASSVAPRPPNNEQFF. DNA for the CDR3: TGTGCCAGCAGCGTAGCCCCCCGCCCTCCCAACAATGAGCAGTTCTTC.

The chain recombines TRBV4-3 with TRBJ2-3; D may match TRBD1 or TRBD2 (5 bases each). The length of the CDR3 is 15 residues. CDR1 and CDR2 from the germline V gene are LGHNA and YSLEER. Trimming took off 3 bases at V and 1 base at J, with 11 bases between the two ends. CDR3 protein: CASSQAGTRTDTQYF. In DNA, the CDR3 is TGCGCCAGCAGCCAGGCCGGGACCCGCACAGATACGCAGTATTTT.

The chain couples TRBV5-1 to TRBJ2-3; D call uncertain. The CDR3 consists of 11 residues. Trimming took 7 bases from V and 2 from J, leaving 5 bases between them. CDR1 is SGHRS and CDR2 is YFSETQ in the germline V gene. The CDR3 region has the DNA TGCGCCAGCCGACACACAGATACGCAGTATTTT. Translating it yields CASRHTDTQYF.

A remark on this clonotype: Relative to the germline gene, one junction end is altered; a read error may explain this. The chain couples TRBV20-1 to TRBJ2-4; weak D call: TRBD2 (5 bases). The germline gives CDR1 DFQATT, CDR2 SNEGSKA (reference sequence). There are 16 residues in the CDR3. The CDR3 bases are TGCAGTACTAGAGAGGAAACAACCATAGCCAAAAACATTCAGTACTTC. This translates into CSTREETTIAKNIQYF.

The chain has TRBV4-1 and TRBJ1-4; D is possibly TRBD1 (5 bases). V shed 1 base and J shed 4 bases, with 13 bases lying between them. Germline V gene data show CDR1 as MGHRA and CDR2 as YSYEKL. The CDR3 covers 16 residues. CDR3 coding DNA: TGCGCCAGCAGCCAAGTTCAGGGACGGAATAATGAAAAACTGTTTTTT. Translating it yields CASSQVQGRNNEKLFF.

This chain uses TRBV21-1 with TRBJ2-5; TRBD2 reflects the table's D call only, with no check against the DNA. The DNA end is more similar to TRBJ2-7, so the J call may be wrong. TRBV21-1 has pseudogene status. The CDR3 is made up of 17 amino acids. The CDR3 loop is CVSSIKGQISPEYEQYF. The CDR3 bases are TGTGTCAGCAGCATAAAAGGCCAGATCTCTCCCGAGTACGAGCAGTACTTC.